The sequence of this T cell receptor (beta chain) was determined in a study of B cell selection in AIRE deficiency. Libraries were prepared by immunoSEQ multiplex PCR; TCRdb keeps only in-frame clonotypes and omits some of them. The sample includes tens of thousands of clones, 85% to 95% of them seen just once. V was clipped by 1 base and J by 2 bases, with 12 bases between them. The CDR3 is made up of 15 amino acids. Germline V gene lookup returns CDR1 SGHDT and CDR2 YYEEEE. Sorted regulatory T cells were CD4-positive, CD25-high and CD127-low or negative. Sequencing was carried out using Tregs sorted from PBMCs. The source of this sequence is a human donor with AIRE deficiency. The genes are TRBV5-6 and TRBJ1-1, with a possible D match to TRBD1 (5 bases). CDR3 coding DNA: TGTGCCAGCAGCTTGTATCCGGGACCAAACACTGAAGCTTTCTTT. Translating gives CASSLYPGPNTEAFF.